This TCR beta chain derives from a study of shared clonotypes between healthy human individuals. The CDR3 totals 16 residues. Trimming pared 6 bases from V and 0 bases from J, leaving 15 bases between. Regarding the study as a whole: Inspection by rarefaction showed sorted-subset sequencing to be incomplete despite large depth.

As concerns this clone: Its antigen is undetermined.

Study donors comprised healthy, HIV-negative adults devoid of recent acute infection or vaccination. All donors were Caucasian adults living in Nashville, Tennessee. Here immunoSEQ multiplex PCR was the method, and the copy in TCRdb shows in-frame clones only, minus some. This table has hundreds of thousands of clones, roughly 97% appearing once. What was sequenced was naive CD4+ T cells sorted from blood. Subset indicated: CD45RA+ positively selected. The TCR originated in a woman aged 25 to 39 in good health. The chain uses TRBV7-1 and TRBJ1-3, with D possibly being TRBD1 (5 bases). TRBV7-1 is an ORF, and what it does is uncertain. The CDR3 DNA sequence: TGTGCCAGCAGGGAAATCTTTGGGGGCTCTGGAAACACCATATATTTT. It codes for CASREIFGGSGNTIYF.